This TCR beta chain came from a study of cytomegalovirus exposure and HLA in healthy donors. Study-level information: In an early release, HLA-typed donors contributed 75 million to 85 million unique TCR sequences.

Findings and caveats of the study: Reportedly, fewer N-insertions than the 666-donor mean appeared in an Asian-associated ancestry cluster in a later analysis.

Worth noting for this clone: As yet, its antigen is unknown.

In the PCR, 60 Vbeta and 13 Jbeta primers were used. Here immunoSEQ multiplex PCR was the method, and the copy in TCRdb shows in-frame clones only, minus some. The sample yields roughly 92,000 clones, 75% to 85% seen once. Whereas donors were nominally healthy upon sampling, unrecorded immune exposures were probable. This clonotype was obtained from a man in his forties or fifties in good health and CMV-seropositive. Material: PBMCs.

The DNA for the CDR3 is TGTGCCAGCAGTCCCGACCTAAAGAGGGCTTTCTTT. Protein product: CASSPDLKRAFF. This chain joins TRBV6-1 and TRBJ1-1; D is unresolved. Germline-derived CDR1 and CDR2 are MNHNS and SASEGT. V dropped 5 bases and J dropped 11 bases, with 15 bases sitting between them. The CDR3 spans 12 residues.